This TCR beta chain was sequenced in a study of cytomegalovirus exposure and HLA in healthy donors. Trimming removed 0 bases at V and 0 bases at J, with 6 bases between. This CDR3 comprises 14 residues. Germline V gives CDR1 SGHTS, CDR2 YDEGEE. PCR used 60 Vbeta primers and 13 Jbeta primers. Method: immunoSEQ multiplex PCR; TCRdb's copy keeps in-frame clones and lacks some. The table shows approximately 170,000 clones, with almost 75% occurring only once. In its sample, this clone was seen a few times. Its antigen is unknown. General study points: TCR beta sequences reportedly predicted the HLA-A and HLA-B alleles of most subjects accurately.

Sequences were obtained from PBMCs. The chain uses TRBV5-8 and TRBJ1-2; no definite D call. This clonotype was obtained from a woman between 25 and 40 years old in good health and CMV-seropositive. CDR3 residues: CASSLEGANYGYTF. The DNA for the CDR3 is TGTGCCAGCAGCTTGGAAGGAGCTAACTATGGCTACACCTTC.